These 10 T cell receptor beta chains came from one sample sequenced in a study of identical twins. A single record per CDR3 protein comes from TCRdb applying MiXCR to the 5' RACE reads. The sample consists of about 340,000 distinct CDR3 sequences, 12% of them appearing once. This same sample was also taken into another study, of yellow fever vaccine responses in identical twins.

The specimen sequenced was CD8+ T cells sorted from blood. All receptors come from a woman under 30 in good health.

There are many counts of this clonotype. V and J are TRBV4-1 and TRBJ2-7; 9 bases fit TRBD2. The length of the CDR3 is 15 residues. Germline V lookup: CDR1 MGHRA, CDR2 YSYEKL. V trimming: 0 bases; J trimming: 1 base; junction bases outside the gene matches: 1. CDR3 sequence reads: CASSQETSGSYEQYF. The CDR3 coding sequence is TGCGCCAGCAGCCAAGAGACTAGCGGATCCTACGAGCAGTACTTC.

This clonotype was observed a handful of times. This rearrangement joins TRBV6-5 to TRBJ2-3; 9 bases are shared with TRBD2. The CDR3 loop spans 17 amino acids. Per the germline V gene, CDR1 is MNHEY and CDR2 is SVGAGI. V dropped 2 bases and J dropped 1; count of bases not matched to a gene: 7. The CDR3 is CASSYPDSGGRTDTQYF. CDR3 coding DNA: TGTGCCAGCAGTTACCCAGATAGCGGGGGCCGCACAGATACGCAGTATTTT.

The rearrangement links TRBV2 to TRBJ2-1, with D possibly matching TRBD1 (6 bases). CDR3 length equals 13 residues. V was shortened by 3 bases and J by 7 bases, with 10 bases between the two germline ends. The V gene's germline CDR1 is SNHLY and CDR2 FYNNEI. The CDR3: CASSDRGWNEQFF. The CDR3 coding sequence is TGTGCCAGCAGTGACAGGGGTTGGAATGAGCAGTTCTTC.

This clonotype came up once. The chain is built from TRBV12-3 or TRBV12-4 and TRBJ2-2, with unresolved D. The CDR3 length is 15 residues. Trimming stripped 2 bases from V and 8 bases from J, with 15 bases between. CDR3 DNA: TGTGCCAGCAGTTTAAGTCGAAGTTCGTGGGGGGAGCTGTTTTTT. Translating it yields CASSLSRSSWGELFF.

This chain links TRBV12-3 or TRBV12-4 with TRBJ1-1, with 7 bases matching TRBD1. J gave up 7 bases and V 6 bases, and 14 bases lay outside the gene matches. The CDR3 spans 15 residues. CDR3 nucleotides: TGTGCCAGCAGGTCTACAGGGGCTCCTCACGATGAAGCTTTCTTT. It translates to CASRSTGAPHDEAFF.

CDR3 DNA: TGTGCCAGCAGCTTATTGGTAGCGGGGCAAGAGACCCAGTACTTC. Protein sequence: CASSLLVAGQETQYF. The chain combines TRBV7-8 with TRBJ2-5, with 8 bases identical to TRBD2. The J segment lost 2 bases and the V segment lost 2 bases, leaving 4 bases of the junction unmatched. This CDR3 has 15 amino acids. Germline CDR1 and CDR2: SGHVS and FQNEAQ. Full variable domain (remainder filled in from reference TRBV7-8 and TRBJ2-5): GAGVSQSPRYKVAKRGQDVALRCDPISGHVSLFWYQQALGQGPEFLTYFQNEAQLDKSGLPSDRFFAERPEGSVSTLKIQRTQQEDSAVYLCASSLLVAGQETQYFGPGTRLLVL.

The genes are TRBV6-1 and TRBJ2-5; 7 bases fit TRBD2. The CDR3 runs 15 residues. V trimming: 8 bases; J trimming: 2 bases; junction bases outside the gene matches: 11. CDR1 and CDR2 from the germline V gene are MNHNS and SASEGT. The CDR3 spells CASGRSGAEQETQYF. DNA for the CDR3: TGTGCCAGCGGTCGCAGCGGGGCGGAACAAGAGACCCAGTACTTC.

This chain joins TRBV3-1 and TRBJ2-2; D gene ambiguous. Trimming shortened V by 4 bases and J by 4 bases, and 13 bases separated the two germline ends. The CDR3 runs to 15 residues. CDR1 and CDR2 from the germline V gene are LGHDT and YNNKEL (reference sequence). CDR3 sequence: CASSLIILGTGELFF. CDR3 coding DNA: TGTGCCAGCAGCCTTATAATTTTGGGCACCGGGGAGCTGTTTTTT.

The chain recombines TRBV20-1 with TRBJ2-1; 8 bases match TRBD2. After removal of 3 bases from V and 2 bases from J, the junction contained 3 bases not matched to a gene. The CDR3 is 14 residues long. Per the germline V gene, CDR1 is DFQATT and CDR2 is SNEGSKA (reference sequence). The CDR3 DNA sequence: TGCAGTGCTAGCCGGACTAGCCCCTACAATGAGCAGTTCTTC. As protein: CSASRTSPYNEQFF.

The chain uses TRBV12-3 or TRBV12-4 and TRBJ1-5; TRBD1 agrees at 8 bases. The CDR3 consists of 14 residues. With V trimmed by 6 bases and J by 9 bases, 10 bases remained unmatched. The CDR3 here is CASSKDRALRPQHF. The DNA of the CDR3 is TGTGCCAGCAGCAAGGACAGGGCCCTCCGGCCCCAGCATTTT.